This is a list of T cell receptor beta chains from one sample in a study of response to subunit inactivated influenza vaccine. TCRdb itself ran the RT-PCR reads through MiXCR, one entry per CDR3 protein. This table holds about 530,000 distinct CDR3 sequences, 10% to 15% found once. Sequenced here: PBMCs from blood, sampled 40 to 50 days after vaccination. These receptor sequences come from a man in his forties or fifties who received an inactivated influenza vaccine. The CDR3 runs from the conserved cysteine through the conserved F or W. A D gene is named only where the DNA matches it firmly. Expanded clones are given a class, and other clones once, few, many or no size at all.

CDR3aa	CDR3nt	abundance	v_gene	j_gene	d_gene
CASSLLGGADYEQYF	TGCGCCAGCAGCTTGTTGGGGGGGGCAGACTACGAGCAGTACTTC	.	TRBV5-1	TRBJ2-7	.
CASSLAVVAGGTGEQFF	TGTGCCAGCAGCTTAGCGGTGGTAGCGGGAGGGACGGGGGAGCAGTTCTTC	.	TRBV7-2	TRBJ2-1	TRBD2
CASRAGETEQFF	TGCGCCAGCAGAGCGGGGGAAACTGAGCAGTTCTTC	few	TRBV5-1	TRBJ2-1	TRBD2
CASSYSGVDRAGADTQYF	TGTGCCAGCAGTTACTCGGGAGTCGACAGGGCCGGGGCAGATACGCAGTATTTT	.	TRBV6-2/TRBV6-3	TRBJ2-3	TRBD1
CASSLNSGTFTDTQYF	TGTGCCAGCAGTTTAAACAGCGGAACGTTCACAGATACGCAGTATTTT	.	TRBV28	TRBJ2-3	.
CASSLPGTGGYEQYF	TGCGCCAGCAGCTTACCGGGGACAGGGGGTTACGAGCAGTACTTC	many	TRBV5-1	TRBJ2-7	TRBD1
CASSQDTGIGGYTF	TGCGCCAGCAGCCAAGATACAGGGATTGGTGGCTACACCTTC	few	TRBV4-3	TRBJ1-2	.
CAIRGDITYEQYF	TGTGCCATCAGAGGAGACATAACCTACGAGCAGTACTTC	.	TRBV10-3	TRBJ2-7	.
CASRDQGPQETQYF	TGTGCCAGCAGGGACCAGGGGCCCCAAGAGACCCAGTACTTC	few	TRBV12-3/TRBV12-4	TRBJ2-5	.
CASRAGTGLYEQYF	TGTGCCAGCAGAGCCGGGACAGGACTCTACGAGCAGTACTTC	few	TRBV28	TRBJ2-7	TRBD1
CSAPIAGHNEQFF	TGCAGTGCTCCGATAGCGGGGCACAATGAGCAGTTCTTC	few	TRBV20-1	TRBJ2-1	TRBD2
CASSFLAGGGDTQYF	TGTGCCAGCAGTTTCCTAGCGGGAGGAGGAGATACGCAGTATTTT	.	TRBV6-5	TRBJ2-3	TRBD2
CASEDNTDTQYF	TGTGCCAGCGAGGACAACACAGATACGCAGTATTTT	many	TRBV28	TRBJ2-3	.
CASSQEKREGNEQFF	TGCGCCAGCAGCCAAGAAAAGCGGGAGGGAAATGAGCAGTTCTTC	.	TRBV4-3	TRBJ2-1	TRBD2
CASSGRDSTYEQYF	TGCGCCAGCAGCGGAAGGGACAGCACCTACGAGCAGTACTTC	few	TRBV5-1	TRBJ2-7	TRBD1
CASSFAGRASTDTQYF	TGCGCCAGCAGCTTTGCCGGGAGGGCGAGCACAGATACGCAGTATTTT	.	TRBV5-1	TRBJ2-3	TRBD2
CATATPDTQYF	TGTGCCACTGCCACGCCAGATACGCAGTATTTT	.	TRBV12-3/TRBV12-4	TRBJ2-3	.
CSARDKELAGTYEQYF	TGCAGTGCTAGAGATAAAGAACTAGCGGGGACCTACGAGCAGTACTTC	few	TRBV20-1	TRBJ2-7	TRBD2
CASSLSGGQYF	TGTGCCAGCAGCTTATCCGGCGGGCAGTACTTC	many	TRBV7-9	TRBJ2-7	.
CASSLARTANTQYF	TGTGCTAGCAGCTTAGCCCGGACGGCGAATACGCAGTATTTT	many	TRBV7-7	TRBJ2-3	.
CASTRPGNEKLFF	TGTGCCAGCACCCGTCCGGGTAATGAAAAACTGTTTTTT	many	TRBV7-2	TRBJ1-4	.
CSAQRQGSTDTQYF	TGCAGTGCCCAAAGACAGGGCAGCACAGATACGCAGTATTTT	few	TRBV20-1	TRBJ2-3	TRBD1
CASSLVVGKINTQYF	TGTGCCAGCAGCTTAGTGGTCGGGAAGATAAATACGCAGTATTTT	.	TRBV7-9	TRBJ2-3	.
CASSVKGYNEQFF	TGTGCCAGCAGCGTAAAGGGTTACAATGAGCAGTTCTTC	.	TRBV7-2	TRBJ2-1	.
CASSYSGDNSPLHF	TGTGCCAGCAGTTACTCAGGGGACAATTCACCCCTCCACTTT	.	TRBV6-5	TRBJ1-6	.
CASNLICSTDTQYF	TGTGCCAGCAACCTGATATGTAGCACAGATACGCAGTATTTT	.	TRBV9	TRBJ2-3	.
CASSYAGKNTGELFF	TGCGCCAGCAGCTACGCCGGGAAAAACACCGGGGAGCTGTTTTTT	many	TRBV5-1	TRBJ2-2	.
CASSNRTHRGGGANVLTF	TGTGCCAGCAGTAATAGAACTCACAGGGGAGGCGGGGCCAACGTCCTGACTTTC	few	TRBV25-1	TRBJ2-6	.
CATSGHPTDTQYF	TGTGCCACCAGTGGGCACCCCACAGATACGCAGTATTTT	many	TRBV24-1	TRBJ2-3	.
CAIRAGQGTYEQYF	TGTGCCATCAGAGCGGGACAGGGAACCTACGAGCAGTACTTC	.	TRBV10-3	TRBJ2-7	TRBD1
CASTTGYEKLFF	TGTGCCAGCACCACAGGTTATGAAAAACTGTTTTTT	few	TRBV12-3/TRBV12-4	TRBJ1-4	.
CSARPTHSYEQYF	TGCAGTGCTAGACCCACACACTCCTACGAGCAGTACTTC	.	TRBV20-1	TRBJ2-7	.
CASSLLVNYEQYF	TGCGCCAGCAGCTTGCTGGTTAACTACGAGCAGTACTTC	many	TRBV5-1	TRBJ2-7	.
CASSQALAGAASYEQYF	TGTGCCAGCAGCCAAGCCCTAGCGGGAGCCGCTTCCTACGAGCAGTACTTC	.	TRBV4-2	TRBJ2-7	TRBD2
CSPYRGDNEQFF	TGCAGTCCTTATCGTGGGGATAATGAGCAGTTCTTC	.	TRBV20-1	TRBJ2-1	.
CSLGGHSYYEQYF	TGCAGCCTTGGAGGACACTCGTACTACGAGCAGTACTTC	many	TRBV29-1	TRBJ2-7	.
CASSPLGGSFSYTF	TGTGCCAGCAGCCCTTTGGGGGGCTCTTTTTCATACACCTTC	.	TRBV12-3/TRBV12-4	TRBJ1-2	.
CASSDILAGVDTGELFF	TGTGCCAGCAGCGACATTTTAGCGGGAGTGGACACCGGGGAGCTGTTTTTT	few	TRBV9	TRBJ2-2	TRBD2
CSARVFLGTGEQFF	TGCAGTGCTAGGGTCTTTTTAGGCACGGGTGAGCAGTTCTTC	.	TRBV20-1	TRBJ2-1	.
CASSLYQTNTEAFF	TGCGCCAGCAGCTTGTACCAGACGAACACTGAAGCTTTCTTT	.	TRBV5-1	TRBJ1-1	.
CASSPITTADYGYTF	TGTGCCAGCAGCCCAATAACGACAGCGGACTATGGCTACACCTTC	few	TRBV14	TRBJ1-2	.
CASRQRTSPEKLFF	TGTGCCAGCAGACAAAGGACCAGTCCGGAAAAACTGTTTTTT	.	TRBV12-3/TRBV12-4	TRBJ1-4	.
CSARDPGDRGSEQFF	TGCAGTGCCCGAGACCCGGGGGACAGAGGGAGTGAGCAGTTCTTC	few	TRBV20-1	TRBJ2-1	.
CASSIQGGQETQYF	TGCGCCAGCAGCATCCAGGGGGGGCAAGAGACCCAGTACTTC	few	TRBV5-1	TRBJ2-5	.
CATTNRGFGANVLTF	TGTGCCACCACCAACAGGGGTTTTGGGGCCAACGTCCTGACTTTC	.	TRBV6-2/TRBV6-3	TRBJ2-6	TRBD1
CASSKTSGMGMLTDTQYF	TGCGCCAGCAGCAAAACTAGCGGGATGGGAATGCTCACAGATACGCAGTATTTT	.	TRBV5-1	TRBJ2-3	TRBD2
CASSPKAGGWYNEQFF	TGTGCCAGCAGCCCGAAAGCGGGAGGGTGGTACAATGAGCAGTTCTTC	.	TRBV13	TRBJ2-1	TRBD2
CSVEGRGGEYGYTF	TGCAGCGTTGAAGGCCGGGGGGGGGAATATGGCTACACCTTC	few	TRBV29-1	TRBJ1-2	.
CASSLVLAGNTQYF	TGTGCCAGCAGCTTAGTGCTAGCGGGGAACACGCAGTATTTT	many	TRBV5-5	TRBJ2-3	TRBD2
CASKRDRFTDTQYF	TGTGCCAGCAAGCGGGACAGGTTCACAGATACGCAGTATTTT	.	TRBV12-3/TRBV12-4	TRBJ2-3	.